This T cell receptor (beta chain) emerged from a study of vaccination effects on CD4 cells after COVID-19. The wider study: Relative to the second dose, post-vaccine samples were obtained a median of 72 days later. Broader study findings: Early post-infection timepoints were missing from the study, which also had few convalescent patients.

Measured with immunoSEQ multiplex PCR; TCRdb has only the in-frame clones, and not every one. Among 30,000 to 45,000 clones, approximately 82% were seen once, and the ten largest hold roughly 2.1%. Worth noting for this clone: Its antigen is currently unknown.

Trimming took off 5 bases at V and 2 bases at J, with 10 bases between the two ends. The germline V gene encodes CDR1 SNHLY and CDR2 FYNNEI. The CDR3 extends over 13 amino acids. Prior to sequencing, the ViraFEST assay stimulated PBMC with viral peptide pools, which expanded the antigen-specific CD4+ T cells. Once cultured for approximately ten days, the cells underwent separation to obtain CD4+ T cells. Two-dose BNT162b2 or mRNA-1273 vaccination was given to participants. Nucleocapsid antibodies stayed negative before and after vaccination, showing no earlier SARS-CoV-2 infection. Cultures received IL-2 medium that replaced half the medium on days 3 and 7.

The chain is built from TRBV2 and TRBJ2-7; D gene unclear. The receptor's source is a human donor who received a COVID-19 vaccine. Some clones in this sample may be carry-over from other donors' samples. Sequences were derived from CD4+ T cells from PBMCs cultured with HCoV-NL63 spike peptides, sampled after COVID-19 vaccination. The CDR3 loop is CASSSGRAYEQYV. In DNA, the CDR3 is TGTGCCAGCAGTTCGGGCCGAGCCTACGAGCAGTACGTC.